These T cell receptor beta chains were read from a single sample in a study of T cell responses to AZD1222 COVID-19 vaccine. Assay used: immunoSEQ multiplex PCR; TCRdb lists only in-frame clones, some missing. The sample holds about 90,000 clones, 80% to 90% seen once. The specimen comprised peripheral blood, sampled on day 0 of MenACWY control vaccination. The receptors here all came from an adult in good health. Each CDR3 is given without its conserved first and last residue.

TRBV19	TRBJ1-6	ASTSRTGGGNSPLH
TRBV6-5	TRBJ1-1	ASSKELDTEAF
TRBV28	TRBJ1-2	ASSLWEAGRNYGYT
TRBV5-4	TRBJ1-2	ASSSTGTGYGYT
TRBV19	TRBJ2-2	ASKNRVPPGELF
TRBV2	TRBJ1-3	ASSEFVISGNTIY
TRBV20-1	TRBJ1-6	SASLSGGAGNSPLH
TRBV4-3	TRBJ1-2	ASSQESGISYGYT
TRBV30	TRBJ2-5	AWSVKGSKTQY
TRBV6-1	TRBJ1-4	ASSELTGTNEKLF
TRBV4-3	TRBJ1-2	ASSRQGGQGYGYT
TRBV2	TRBJ2-7	ASSEVDVRSSYEQY
TRBV11-1	TRBJ1-3	ASSSTGGTGNTIY
TRBV20-1	TRBJ1-1	SASRQTNTEAF